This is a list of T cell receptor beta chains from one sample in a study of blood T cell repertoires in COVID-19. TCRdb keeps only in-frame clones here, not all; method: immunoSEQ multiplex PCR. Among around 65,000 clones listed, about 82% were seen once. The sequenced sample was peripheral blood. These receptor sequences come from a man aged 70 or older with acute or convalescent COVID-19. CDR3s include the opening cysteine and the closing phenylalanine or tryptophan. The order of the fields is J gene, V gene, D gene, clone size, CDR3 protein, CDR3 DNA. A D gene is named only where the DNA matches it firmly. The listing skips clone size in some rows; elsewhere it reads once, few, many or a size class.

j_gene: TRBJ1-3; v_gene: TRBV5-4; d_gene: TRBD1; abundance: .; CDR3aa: CASSSAGSGGSGNTIYF; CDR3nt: TGTGCCAGCAGCTCCGCGGGGTCAGGGGGCTCTGGAAACACCATATATTTT
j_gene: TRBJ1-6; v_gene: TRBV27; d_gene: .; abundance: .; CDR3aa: CASGTGYNSPLHF; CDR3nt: TGTGCCAGCGGTACAGGGTATAATTCACCCCTCCACTTT
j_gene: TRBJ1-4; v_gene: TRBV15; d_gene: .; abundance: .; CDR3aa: CATSEGGGGEKLFF; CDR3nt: TGTGCCACCAGCGAGGGGGGGGGAGGAGAAAAACTGTTTTTT
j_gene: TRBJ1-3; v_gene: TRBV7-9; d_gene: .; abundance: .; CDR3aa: CASSSQTGRIGNTIYF; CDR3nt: TGTGCCAGCAGCTCCCAGACGGGGAGGATTGGAAACACCATATATTTT
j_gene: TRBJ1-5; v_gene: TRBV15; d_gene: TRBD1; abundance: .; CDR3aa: CATSKGTGGRSNQPQHF; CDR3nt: TGTGCCACCAGCAAGGGGACAGGGGGCCGGAGCAATCAGCCCCAGCATTTT
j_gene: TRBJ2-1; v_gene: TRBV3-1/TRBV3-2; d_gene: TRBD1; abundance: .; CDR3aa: CASSQDLGQGAVEQFF; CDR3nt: TGTGCCAGCAGCCAAGATTTAGGACAGGGGGCGGTTGAGCAGTTCTTC
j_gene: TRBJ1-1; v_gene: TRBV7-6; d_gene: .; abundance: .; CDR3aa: CASSPAQGWATEAFF; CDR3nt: TGTGCCAGCAGCCCCGCACAGGGTTGGGCGACTGAAGCTTTCTTT
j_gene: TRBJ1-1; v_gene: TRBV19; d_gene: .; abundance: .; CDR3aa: CASSRGFGTEAFF; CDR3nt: TGTGCCAGTAGTAGAGGGTTCGGCACTGAAGCTTTCTTT
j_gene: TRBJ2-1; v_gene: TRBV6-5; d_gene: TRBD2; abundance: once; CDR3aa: CASSTSGGIVEQFF; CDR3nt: TGTGCCAGCAGTACTAGCGGGGGGATTGTTGAGCAGTTCTTC
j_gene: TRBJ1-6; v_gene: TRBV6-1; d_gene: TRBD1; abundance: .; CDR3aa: CASKGQGVGSPLHF; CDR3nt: TGTGCCAGCAAAGGACAGGGTGTGGGTTCACCCCTCCACTTT
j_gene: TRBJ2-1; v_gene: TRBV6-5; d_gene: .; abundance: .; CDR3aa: CASSYRERNEQFF; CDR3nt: TGTGCCAGCAGTTACAGGGAGAGGAATGAGCAGTTCTTC
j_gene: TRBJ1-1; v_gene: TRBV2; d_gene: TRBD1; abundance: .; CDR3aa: CASSEALGQNNLNTEAFF; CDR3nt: TGTGCCAGCAGTGAAGCCCTGGGACAGAACAATCTGAACACTGAAGCTTTCTTT
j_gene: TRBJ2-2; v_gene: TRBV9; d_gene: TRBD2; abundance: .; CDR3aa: CASSVDRGQASGGLANTGELFF; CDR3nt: TGTGCCAGCAGCGTAGATCGGGGTCAGGCTAGCGGGGGGCTCGCGAACACCGGGGAGCTGTTTTTT
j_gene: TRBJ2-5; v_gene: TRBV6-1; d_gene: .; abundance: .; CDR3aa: CASSEPGVGETQYF; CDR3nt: TGTGCCAGCAGTGAACCAGGGGTTGGGGAGACCCAGTACTTC
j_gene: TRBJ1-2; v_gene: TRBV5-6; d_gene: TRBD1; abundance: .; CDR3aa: CASSLADRGGGYTF; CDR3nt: TGTGCCAGCAGCTTGGCGGACAGGGGGGGAGGCTACACCTTC
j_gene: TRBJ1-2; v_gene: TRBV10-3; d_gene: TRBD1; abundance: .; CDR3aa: CAITEQGAEYDGYTF; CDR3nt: TGTGCCATCACAGAACAGGGGGCGGAATACGATGGCTACACCTTC
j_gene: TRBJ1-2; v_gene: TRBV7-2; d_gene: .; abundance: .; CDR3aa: CASSLAAYGYTF; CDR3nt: TGTGCCAGCAGCTTAGCAGCTTATGGCTACACCTTC
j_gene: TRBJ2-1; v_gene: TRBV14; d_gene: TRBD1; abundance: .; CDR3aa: CASSQKGQGASYNEQFF; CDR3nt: TGTGCCAGCAGCCAGAAGGGACAGGGGGCCTCCTACAATGAGCAGTTCTTC
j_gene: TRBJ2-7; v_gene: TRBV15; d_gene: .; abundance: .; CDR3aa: CATSRGGASYEQYF; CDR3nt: TGTGCCACCAGCAGAGGAGGAGCTTCCTACGAGCAGTACTTC
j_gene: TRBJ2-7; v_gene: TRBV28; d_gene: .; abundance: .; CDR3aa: CASSLGITYEQYF; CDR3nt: TGTGCCAGCAGCCTCGGGATAACCTACGAGCAGTACTTC
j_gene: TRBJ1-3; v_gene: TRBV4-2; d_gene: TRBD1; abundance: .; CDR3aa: CASSQDGGQGRGTIYF; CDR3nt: TGTGCCAGCAGCCAAGATGGGGGACAGGGGCGAGGCACCATATATTTT
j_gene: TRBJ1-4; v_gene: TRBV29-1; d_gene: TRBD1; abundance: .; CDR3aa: CSVEVGTEGEKLFF; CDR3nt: TGCAGCGTTGAAGTTGGGACAGAGGGTGAAAAACTGTTTTTT
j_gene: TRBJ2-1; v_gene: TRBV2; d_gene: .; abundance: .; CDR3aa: CASNTRYNEQFF; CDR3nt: TGTGCCAGCAACACACGCTACAATGAGCAGTTCTTC
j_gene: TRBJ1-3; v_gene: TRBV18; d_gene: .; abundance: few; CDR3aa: CASSRQESGNTIYF; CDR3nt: TGTGCCAGCTCGCGACAGGAGTCTGGAAACACCATATATTTT
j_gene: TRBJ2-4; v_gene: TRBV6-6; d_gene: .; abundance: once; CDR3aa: CASSFRELAKNIQYF; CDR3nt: TGTGCCAGCAGTTTCAGGGAACTAGCCAAAAACATTCAGTACTTC
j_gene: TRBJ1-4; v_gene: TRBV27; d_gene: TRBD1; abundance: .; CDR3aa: CASSPGTANEKLFF; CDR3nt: TGTGCCAGTTCCCCCGGGACAGCGAATGAAAAACTGTTTTTT
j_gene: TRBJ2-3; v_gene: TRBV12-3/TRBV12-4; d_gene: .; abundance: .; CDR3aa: CASSSAASHTQYF; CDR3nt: TGTGCCAGCAGTTCAGCGGCCTCACATACGCAGTATTTT